This note documents a single TCR beta chain sequence. Method: immunoSEQ multiplex PCR; TCRdb's copy keeps in-frame clones and lacks some. The repertoire has 260,000 or so clones, roughly 90% of them found once; the top ten carry just under 9.5%. There are 13 residues in the CDR3. Germline V gene data show CDR1 as SGDLS and CDR2 as YYNGEE. Trimming at V came to 3 bases and at J to 2 bases, leaving 2 bases not matched to a gene. The data derive from a study of blood T cell repertoires in COVID-19. This clonotype originated in a man between 18 and 35 years old with active or convalescent COVID-19. Sequencing used peripheral blood. The chain carries TRBV9 and TRBJ2-7; TRBD1 aligns across 7 bases. The CDR3 protein is CASSEGTAYEQYF. The CDR3 region has the DNA TGTGCCAGCAGCGAGGGGACAGCCTACGAGCAGTACTTC.